The next 7 T cell receptor beta chains were all read from a single sample in a study of cytomegalovirus exposure and HLA in healthy donors. Primers for the PCR totalled 60 Vbeta and 13 Jbeta. Libraries were prepared by immunoSEQ multiplex PCR; TCRdb keeps only in-frame clonotypes and omits some of them. The sample lists approximately 260,000 clones, 85% to 95% occurring once. The source material was PBMCs. The receptors come from a girl between 2 and 10 years old in good health and CMV-seronegative.

This chain connects TRBV10-3 to TRBJ2-3; TRBD1 matches at 11 bases. The CDR3 loop spans 14 amino acids. Germline trimming cut 9 bases from V and 3 bases from J; bases unmatched to any gene: 5. Germline loops: CDR1 ENHRY, CDR2 SYGVKD. This chain's CDR3 is CAIWTGGATDTQYF. Written as DNA, the CDR3 is TGTGCCATTTGGACAGGGGGCGCGACAGATACGCAGTATTTT.

The chain couples TRBV15 to TRBJ2-1; D might be TRBD2 (6 bases). Between the trimmed V and J ends, which lost 8 bases and 7 bases, there was a span of 15 bases. This CDR3 region has 13 residues. The V gene's germline CDR1 is LNHNV and CDR2 YYDKDF (reference sequence). The CDR3 DNA reads TGTGCCACCCAGGCGGGATATACGAATGAGCAGTTCTTC. It yields the protein CATQAGYTNEQFF.

The V and J genes are TRBV30 and TRBJ1-3; a weak D match, TRBD1 (5 bases). V lost 2 bases and J 0 bases, leaving 11 bases between the germline ends. This CDR3 spans 15 amino acids. Germline V gene data show CDR1 as GTSNPN and CDR2 as SVGIG (reference sequence). Written as DNA, the CDR3 is TGTGCCTGGAGTCCACAGGCTCACTCTGGAAACACCATATATTTT. Encoded protein: CAWSPQAHSGNTIYF.

The V gene is TRBV15, the J gene TRBJ1-6, with TRBD1 as a possible D gene (5 bases). CDR1 is LNHNV and CDR2 is YYDKDF in the germline V gene (reference sequence). V gave up 4 bases and J gave up 3 bases, with 10 bases separating them. This CDR3 spans 15 amino acids. The CDR3 nucleotides read TGTGCCACCAGCAAAGGGGACTACTATAATTCACCCCTCCACTTT. Encoded protein: CATSKGDYYNSPLHF.

This clone appeared a single time. The chain links TRBV6-6 to TRBJ2-7; 8 nucleotides agree with TRBD1. J lost 4 bases, V lost 5 bases, and 7 bases had no gene match. The germline V gene has CDR1 MNHNY and CDR2 SVGAGI (reference sequence). The CDR3 is made up of 14 amino acids. The CDR3 protein is CASSVGQGLYEQYF. In nucleotides, the CDR3 is TGTGCCAGCAGTGTTGGACAGGGCTTATACGAGCAGTACTTC.

The chain has TRBV11-3 and TRBJ2-1; 10 bases map to TRBD2. The V gene end was trimmed by 2 bases and the J gene end by 2 bases; junction bases not matched to a gene: 9. The germline V gene has CDR1 SGHNT and CDR2 YENEEA. This CDR3 contains 18 residues. The CDR3 DNA reads TGTGCCAGCAGCTTACGGGGTAGCGGGGGGCCCCCCTACAATGAGCAGTTCTTC. Protein product: CASSLRGSGGPPYNEQFF.

This clone was recorded a few times. The chain joins TRBV11-2 to TRBJ2-6; a possible D gene is TRBD1 (5 bases). Germline values: CDR1 SGHAT, CDR2 FQNNGV. The length of the CDR3 is 14 residues. The germline V and J ends were trimmed by 7 bases and 0 bases, with 7 bases remaining between them. Here the CDR3 reads CASTGFSGANVLTF. The CDR3 nucleotides are TGTGCCAGCACAGGGTTCTCTGGGGCCAACGTCCTGACTTTC. The variable domain in full, completed from reference TRBV11-2 and TRBJ2-6, reads EAGVAQSPRYKIIEKRQSVAFWCNPISGHATLYWYQQILGQGPKLLIQFQNNGVVDDSQLPKDRFSAERLKGVDSTLKIQPAKLEDSAVYLCASTGFSGANVLTFGAGSRLTVL.